The clone carrying this TCR beta chain showed up many times. The antigen is unknown. Time point meaning: newly diagnosed GD, antithyroid drugs for less than 3 months. Researchers made the TCR library from RNA that was extracted from PBMCs. CDR1 and CDR2 from the germline V gene are MNHEY and SVGAGI. Trimming shortened V by 0 bases and J by 5 bases, and 22 bases separated the two germline ends. The CDR3 is made up of 18 amino acids. In building TCR beta libraries, iRepertoire HTBI primers were used together with Arm-PCR of CDR3 regions. Each CDR3 protein is one row after TCRdb ran MiXCR on the multiplex PCR reads. Among 400,000 to 650,000 distinct CDR3 sequences, roughly 16% were seen once, and the ten largest hold approximately 25%. These data originate in a study of regulatory T cells in long-lasting Graves disease. Study as a whole: Antithyroid drugs had been taken under 3 months by newly diagnosed Graves' patients. Points from the study as a whole: Newly diagnosed disease favored TRBV20-1 and TRBJ2-1 over persistent disease.

These same data were also listed under a study on T cells in Graves' hyperthyroidism and ophthalmopathy.

The chain joins TRBV6-5 to TRBJ1-2; no clear D gene. The receptor's source is a woman aged 35-65 years with Graves disease. Here the sequenced sample was peripheral blood mononuclear cells (PBMCs), taken at new diagnosis, from a patient treated with antithyroid drugs. The CDR3 sequence is CASSYSPARPVDGYGYTF. The DNA for the CDR3 is TGTGCCAGCAGTTACTCTCCGGCACGTCCTGTGGATGGATATGGCTACACCTTC.